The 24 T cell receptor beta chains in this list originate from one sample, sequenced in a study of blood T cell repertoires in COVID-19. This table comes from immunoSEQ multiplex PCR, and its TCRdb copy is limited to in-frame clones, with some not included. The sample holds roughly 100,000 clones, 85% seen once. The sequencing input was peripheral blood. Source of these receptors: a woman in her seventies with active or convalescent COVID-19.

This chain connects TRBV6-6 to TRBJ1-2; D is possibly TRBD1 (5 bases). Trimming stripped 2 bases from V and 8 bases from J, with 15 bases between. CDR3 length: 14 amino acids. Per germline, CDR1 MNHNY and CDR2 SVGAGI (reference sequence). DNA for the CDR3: TGTGCCAGCAGTTACGGGGCCGTCCTGGGGGGCTACACCTTC. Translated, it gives CASSYGAVLGGYTF.

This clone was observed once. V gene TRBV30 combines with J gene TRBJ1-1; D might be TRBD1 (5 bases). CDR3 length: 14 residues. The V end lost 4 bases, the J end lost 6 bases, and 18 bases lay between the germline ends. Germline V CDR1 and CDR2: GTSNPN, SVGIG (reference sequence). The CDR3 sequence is CAWITGGVGAEAFF. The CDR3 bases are TGTGCCTGGATCACTGGGGGGGTGGGCGCTGAAGCTTTCTTT. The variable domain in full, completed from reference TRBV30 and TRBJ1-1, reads SQTIHQWPATLVQPVGSPLSLECTVEGTSNPNLYWYRQAAGRGLQLLFYSVGIGQISSEVPQNLSASRPQDRQFILSSKKLLLSDSGFYLCAWITGGVGAEAFFGQGTRLTVV.

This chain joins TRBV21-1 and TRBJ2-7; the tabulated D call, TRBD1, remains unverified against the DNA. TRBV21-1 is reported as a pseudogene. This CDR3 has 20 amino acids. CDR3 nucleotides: TGTGCCAGCAGCACACACCTCGGGACAGCCAACCCATTTACATCCTACGAGCAGTACTTC. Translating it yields CASSTHLGTANPFTSYEQYF.

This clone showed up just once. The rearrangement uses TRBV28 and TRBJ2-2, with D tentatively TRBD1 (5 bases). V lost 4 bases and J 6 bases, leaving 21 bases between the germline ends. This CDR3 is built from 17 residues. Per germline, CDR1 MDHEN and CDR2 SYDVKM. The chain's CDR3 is CASSSLYIDSPPGELFF. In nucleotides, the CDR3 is TGTGCCAGCAGTTCACTATACATAGACAGTCCCCCCGGGGAGCTGTTTTTT.

CDR3 amino acids: CASSETWGGAKDTQYF. The DNA for the CDR3 is TGTGCCAGCAGTGAGACCTGGGGGGGCGCGAAAGATACGCAGTATTTT. The rearrangement uses TRBV28 and TRBJ2-3; D perhaps matches TRBD2 (7 bases). Germline V gene sequence: CDR1 MDHEN, CDR2 SYDVKM. V was pared by 5 bases and J by 5 bases, with 20 bases between. This CDR3 has 16 residues.

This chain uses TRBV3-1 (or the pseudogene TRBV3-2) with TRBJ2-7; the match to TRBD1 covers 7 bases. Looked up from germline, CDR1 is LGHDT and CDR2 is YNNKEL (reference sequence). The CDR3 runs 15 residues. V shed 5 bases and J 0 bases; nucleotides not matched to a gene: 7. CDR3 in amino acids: CASSWTGTASYEQYF. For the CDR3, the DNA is TGTGCCAGCAGCTGGACCGGGACAGCCTCCTACGAGCAGTACTTC.

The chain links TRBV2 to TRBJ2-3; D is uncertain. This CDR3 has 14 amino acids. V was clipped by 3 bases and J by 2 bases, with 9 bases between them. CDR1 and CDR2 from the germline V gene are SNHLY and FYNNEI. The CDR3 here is CASSDRKTTDTQYF. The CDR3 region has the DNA TGTGCCAGCAGTGACAGGAAGACCACAGATACGCAGTATTTT.

The CDR3 protein is CASSLAGAQETQYF. In nucleotides, the CDR3 is TGTGCCAGCAGCTTAGCAGGGGCCCAAGAGACCCAGTACTTC. V usage is TRBV7-2 and J usage is TRBJ2-5, with D possibly TRBD1 on 5 matching bases. The V end was cut by 0 bases, the J end by 1 base, with 6 bases between. This CDR3 contains 14 residues. CDR1 is SGHTA and CDR2 is FQGNSA in the germline V gene.

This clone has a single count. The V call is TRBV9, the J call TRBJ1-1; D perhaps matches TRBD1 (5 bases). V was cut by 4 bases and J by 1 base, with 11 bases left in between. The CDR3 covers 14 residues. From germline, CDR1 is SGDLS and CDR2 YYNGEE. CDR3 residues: CASSTRVGNTEAFF. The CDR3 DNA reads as TGTGCCAGCAGCACCAGGGTGGGGAACACTGAAGCTTTCTTT.

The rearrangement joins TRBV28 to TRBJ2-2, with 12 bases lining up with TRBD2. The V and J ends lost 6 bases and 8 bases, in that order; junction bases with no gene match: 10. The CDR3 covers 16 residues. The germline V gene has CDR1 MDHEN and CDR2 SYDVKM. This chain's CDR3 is CASRSGLAGRSGELFF. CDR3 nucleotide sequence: TGTGCCAGCAGATCCGGACTAGCGGGGAGGTCTGGGGAGCTGTTTTTT.

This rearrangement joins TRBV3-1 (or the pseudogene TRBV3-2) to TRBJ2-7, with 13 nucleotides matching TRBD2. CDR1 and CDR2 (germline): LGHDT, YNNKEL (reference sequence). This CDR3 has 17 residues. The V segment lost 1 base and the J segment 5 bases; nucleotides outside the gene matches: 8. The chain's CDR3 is CASSQGGLAGVVDEQYF. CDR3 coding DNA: TGTGCCAGCAGCCAAGGCGGACTAGCGGGAGTAGTAGACGAGCAGTACTTC.

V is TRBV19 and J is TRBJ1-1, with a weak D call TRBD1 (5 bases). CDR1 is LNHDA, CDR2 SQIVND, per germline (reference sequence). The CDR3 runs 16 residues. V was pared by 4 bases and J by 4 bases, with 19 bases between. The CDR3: CASSKGTIVGGTEAFF. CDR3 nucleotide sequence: TGTGCCAGTAGTAAAGGGACTATCGTTGGGGGCACTGAAGCTTTCTTT.

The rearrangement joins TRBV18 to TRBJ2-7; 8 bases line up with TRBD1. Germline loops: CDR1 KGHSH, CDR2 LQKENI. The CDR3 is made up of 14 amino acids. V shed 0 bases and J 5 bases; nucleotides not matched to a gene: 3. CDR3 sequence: CASSPPAGGDEQYF. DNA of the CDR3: TGTGCCAGCTCACCACCGGCAGGGGGCGACGAGCAGTACTTC.

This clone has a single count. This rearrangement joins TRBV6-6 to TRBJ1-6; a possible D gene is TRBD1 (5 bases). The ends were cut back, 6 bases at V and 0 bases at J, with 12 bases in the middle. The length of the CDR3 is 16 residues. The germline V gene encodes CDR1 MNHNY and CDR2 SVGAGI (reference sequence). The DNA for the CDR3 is TGTGCCAGCAGGGGCGGGGGGAGCTCCTATAATTCACCCCTCCACTTT. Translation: CASRGGGSSYNSPLHF.

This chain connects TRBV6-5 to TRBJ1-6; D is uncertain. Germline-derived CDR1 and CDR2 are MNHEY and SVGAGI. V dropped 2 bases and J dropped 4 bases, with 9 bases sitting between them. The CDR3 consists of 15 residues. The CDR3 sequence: CASSYGTAYNSPLHF. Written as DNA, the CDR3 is TGTGCCAGCAGTTACGGAACAGCATATAATTCACCCCTCCACTTT.

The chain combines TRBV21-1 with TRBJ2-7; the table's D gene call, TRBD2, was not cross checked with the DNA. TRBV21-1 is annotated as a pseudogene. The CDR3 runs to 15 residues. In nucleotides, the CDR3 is TGTGCCAGCAGCAAAGCGCGGCTAGCGGGTTCTGAGCAGTACTTC. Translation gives CASSKARLAGSEQYF.

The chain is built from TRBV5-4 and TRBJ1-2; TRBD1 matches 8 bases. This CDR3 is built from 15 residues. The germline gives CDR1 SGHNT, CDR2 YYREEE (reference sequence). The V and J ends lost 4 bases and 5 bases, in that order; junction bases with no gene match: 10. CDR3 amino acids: CASSPGDRMIYGYTF. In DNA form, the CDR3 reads TGTGCCAGCAGCCCGGGGGACAGGATGATATATGGCTACACCTTC.

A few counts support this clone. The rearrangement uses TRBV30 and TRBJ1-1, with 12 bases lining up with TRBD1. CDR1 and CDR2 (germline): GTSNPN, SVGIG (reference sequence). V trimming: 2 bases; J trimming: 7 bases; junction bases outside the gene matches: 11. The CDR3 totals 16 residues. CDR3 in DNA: TGTGCCTGGAGTAATACTTGGGACAGGGGGCTCGGTGAAGCTTTCTTT. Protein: CAWSNTWDRGLGEAFF.

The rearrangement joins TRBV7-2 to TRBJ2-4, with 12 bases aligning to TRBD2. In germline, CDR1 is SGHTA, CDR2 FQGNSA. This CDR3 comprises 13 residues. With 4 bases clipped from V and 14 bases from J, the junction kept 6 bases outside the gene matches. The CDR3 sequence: CASSSDRTSGEYF. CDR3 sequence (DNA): TGTGCCAGCAGCTCTGATCGGACTAGCGGGGAGTACTTC.

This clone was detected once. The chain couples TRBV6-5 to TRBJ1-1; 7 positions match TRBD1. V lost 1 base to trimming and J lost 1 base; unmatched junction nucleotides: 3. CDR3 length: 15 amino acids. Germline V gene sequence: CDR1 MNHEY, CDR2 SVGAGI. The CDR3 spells CASSYYTGANTEAFF. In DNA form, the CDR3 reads TGTGCCAGCAGTTACTATACAGGGGCGAACACTGAAGCTTTCTTT.

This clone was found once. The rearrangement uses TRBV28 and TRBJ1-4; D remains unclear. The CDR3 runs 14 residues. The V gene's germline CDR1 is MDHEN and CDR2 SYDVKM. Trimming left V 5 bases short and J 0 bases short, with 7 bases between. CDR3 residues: CASSEGATNEKLFF. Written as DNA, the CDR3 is TGTGCCAGCAGTGAGGGTGCAACTAATGAAAAACTGTTTTTT.

This chain's CDR3 is CASSVGTSGGPFRETQYF. The CDR3 DNA follows: TGTGCCAGCAGCGTAGGGACTAGCGGGGGGCCGTTTAGAGAGACCCAGTACTTC. V usage is TRBV9 and J usage is TRBJ2-5; TRBD2 aligns across 14 bases. The J segment lost 4 bases and the V segment lost 0 bases, leaving 8 bases of the junction unmatched. The CDR3 is 18 residues long. The germline V gene encodes CDR1 SGDLS and CDR2 YYNGEE.

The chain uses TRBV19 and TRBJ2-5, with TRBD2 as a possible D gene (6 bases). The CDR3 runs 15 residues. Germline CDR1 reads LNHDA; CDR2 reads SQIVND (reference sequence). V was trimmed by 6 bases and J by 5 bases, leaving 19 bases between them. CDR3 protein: CASSPQGEVHETQYF. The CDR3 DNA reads TGTGCCAGTAGCCCCCAAGGGGAGGTACACGAGACCCAGTACTTC.

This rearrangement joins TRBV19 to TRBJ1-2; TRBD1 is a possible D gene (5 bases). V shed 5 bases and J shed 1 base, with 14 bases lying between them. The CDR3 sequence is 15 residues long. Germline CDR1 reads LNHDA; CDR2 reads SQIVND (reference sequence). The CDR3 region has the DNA TGTGCCAGTAGTCCCGGACATAGACGTAACTATGGCTACACCTTC. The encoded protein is CASSPGHRRNYGYTF.